The clone carrying this T cell receptor beta chain was picked up a small number of times. Its specificity is unknown. Molecular-barcoded quantitative 5'-RACE produced these TCR beta libraries. TCRdb fed the 5' RACE reads into MiXCR, producing one record per CDR3 protein. The table lists 150,000 to 200,000 distinct CDR3 sequences, approximately 13% of them singletons. This record belongs to a study of CD8 T cells in ankylosing spondylitis. Findings and limits, study-wide: Disease-linked clones were reportedly significantly enriched in matched ankylosing spondylitis synovial fluid. Certain motif variants had earlier been reported in reactive arthritis synovial fluid and blood. Within peripheral blood, clones linked to disease were CD8+ and relatively rare.

Germline loops: CDR1 SGHDT, CDR2 YYEEEE. The CDR3 extends over 16 amino acids. After removal of 1 base from V and 3 bases from J, the junction contained 7 bases not matched to a gene. Material: blood, either unsorted or a sorted T cell fraction (not recorded which). This receptor was obtained from a female donor with ankylosing spondylitis or in good health (not recorded which). This chain uses TRBV5-6 with TRBJ2-4, with TRBD1 matching 7 bases. This CDR3 is CASSLSDRRFKNIQYF. Written as DNA, the CDR3 is TGTGCCAGCAGCTTGTCGGACAGGAGGTTCAAAAACATTCAGTACTTC.